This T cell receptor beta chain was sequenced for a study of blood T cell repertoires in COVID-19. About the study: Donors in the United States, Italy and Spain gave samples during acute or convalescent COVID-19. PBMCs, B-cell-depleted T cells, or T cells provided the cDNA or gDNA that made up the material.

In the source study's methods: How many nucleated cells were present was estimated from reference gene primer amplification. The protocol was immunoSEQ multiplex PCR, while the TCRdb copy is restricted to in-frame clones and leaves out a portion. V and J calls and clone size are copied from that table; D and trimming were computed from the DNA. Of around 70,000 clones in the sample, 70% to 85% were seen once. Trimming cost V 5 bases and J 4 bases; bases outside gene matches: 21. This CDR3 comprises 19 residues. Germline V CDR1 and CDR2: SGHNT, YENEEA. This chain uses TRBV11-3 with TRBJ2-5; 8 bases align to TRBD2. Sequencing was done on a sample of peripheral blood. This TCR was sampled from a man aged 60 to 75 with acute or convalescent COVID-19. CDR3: CASSPWLSGAAGQRETQYF. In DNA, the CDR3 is TGTGCCAGCAGCCCGTGGCTTAGCGGGGCAGCGGGACAAAGAGAGACCCAGTACTTC.